This T cell receptor (beta chain) is drawn from a study of technical replicates of blood from several donors. V lost 3 bases, J lost 2 bases, and 18 bases lay in between. This CDR3 contains 17 residues. Germline V gene data show CDR1 as LNHNV and CDR2 as YYDKDF (reference sequence). Clones were sequenced by immunoSEQ multiplex PCR, and TCRdb holds only the in-frame ones, with some missing. The repertoire holds tens of thousands of clones, 85% to 95% seen once, with about 0.26% in the top ten. The specimen was T cells isolated from PBMCs. This TCR came from a human donor in good health. V usage is TRBV15 and J usage is TRBJ2-3; D unresolved. The CDR3 DNA follows: TGTGCCACCAGCAGGGGCCAACTCCTCCCTTTCACAGATACGCAGTATTTT. This codes for CATSRGQLLPFTDTQYF.